These 28 T cell receptor beta chains share one sample of origin, sequenced in a study of blood T cell repertoires in COVID-19. Generated by immunoSEQ multiplex PCR, the TCRdb table keeps only in-frame clones and is missing some. The sample holds about 200,000 clones, around 87% seen once. The sample was peripheral blood. These receptors came from a man in his 60s with acute or convalescent COVID-19.

This clone was recorded once. The V and J genes are TRBV11-2 and TRBJ1-1, with 8 positions matching TRBD1. CDR1 and CDR2 (germline): SGHAT, FQNNGV. The CDR3 extends over 18 amino acids. J gave up 3 bases and V 4 bases, and 16 bases lay outside the gene matches. The CDR3 nucleotides read TGTGCCAGCAGCTCGAGGGGTAAGGCCGGGACAGGAGACACTGAAGCTTTCTTT. Protein: CASSSRGKAGTGDTEAFF.

The chain couples TRBV6-2 or TRBV6-3 to TRBJ2-7; perhaps TRBD1 as D (7 bases). The CDR3 contains 14 residues. Germline V gene sequence: CDR1 MNHEY, CDR2 SVGEGT. V lost 2 bases to trimming and J lost 6 bases, with 14 bases between them. The CDR3 loop reads CASSYKRQGGEQYF. The CDR3 coding sequence is TGTGCCAGCAGTTACAAACGGCAGGGGGGCGAGCAGTACTTC.

The gene calls are TRBV3-1 (or the pseudogene TRBV3-2) and TRBJ1-5; weak D call: TRBD1 (5 bases). The CDR3 loop spans 15 amino acids. Trimming removed 0 bases at V and 6 bases at J, with 12 bases between. The germline gives CDR1 LGHDT, CDR2 YNNKEL (reference sequence). The CDR3 nucleotides are TGTGCCAGCAGCCAAGATGGGGCCGGGGGTCAGCCCCAGCATTTT. Its translation: CASSQDGAGGQPQHF.

V and J are TRBV5-6 and TRBJ2-1; the match to TRBD2 covers 11 bases. The CDR3 consists of 16 residues. The V gene's germline CDR1 is SGHDT and CDR2 YYEEEE. The V gene end was trimmed by 0 bases and the J gene end by 6 bases; junction bases not matched to a gene: 5. This CDR3 reads CASSLGLAGGINEQFF. The CDR3 DNA reads TGTGCCAGCAGCTTGGGGCTAGCGGGGGGAATCAATGAGCAGTTCTTC.

The J gene is TRBJ2-7, the V gene TRBV9, with D uncertain. CDR1 and CDR2 (germline): SGDLS, YYNGEE. The CDR3 contains 15 residues. Trimming removed 4 bases at V and 3 bases at J, with 17 bases between. CDR3 loop: CASSPRPQVGYEQYF. CDR3 in DNA: TGTGCCAGCAGCCCCCGGCCGCAGGTTGGCTACGAGCAGTACTTC.

The rearrangement joins TRBV5-4 to TRBJ2-2; TRBD1 aligns across 9 bases. The CDR3 consists of 14 residues. In germline, CDR1 is SGHNT, CDR2 YYREEE (reference sequence). Trimming cost V 9 bases and J 5 bases; bases outside gene matches: 8. CDR3 DNA: TGTGCCACCTTTACAGGGGGCCGGACCGGGGAGCTGTTTTTT. Protein product: CATFTGGRTGELFF.

V usage is TRBV6-1 and J usage is TRBJ2-5; D is undetermined. Per the germline V gene, CDR1 is MNHNS and CDR2 is SASEGT. V was clipped by 0 bases and J by 4 bases, with 9 bases between them. The CDR3 has 14 amino acids. Written as DNA, the CDR3 is TGTGCCAGCAGTGAAGCTCCATCCAGAGAGACCCAGTACTTC. Encoded protein: CASSEAPSRETQYF.

This chain joins TRBV30 and TRBJ1-4; tentatively, D is TRBD1 (5 bases). Trimming took 2 bases from V and 6 from J, leaving 13 bases between them. The CDR3 has 14 residues. Germline lookup yields CDR1 GTSNPN and CDR2 SVGIG (reference sequence). The CDR3 DNA sequence: TGTGCCTGGAGTAAGGTGGGGCAGGATGAAAAACTGTTTTTT. Translated, it gives CAWSKVGQDEKLFF. The variable domain in full, completed from reference TRBV30 and TRBJ1-4, reads SQTIHQWPATLVQPVGSPLSLECTVEGTSNPNLYWYRQAAGRGLQLLFYSVGIGQISSEVPQNLSASRPQDRQFILSSKKLLLSDSGFYLCAWSKVGQDEKLFFGSGTQLSVL.

The V gene is TRBV6-2 or TRBV6-3, the J gene TRBJ2-3, with D perhaps TRBD2 (5 bases). The CDR3 runs 12 residues. CDR1 is MNHEY and CDR2 is SVGEGT in the germline V gene. With 5 bases removed from V and 6 bases from J, the gap between germline ends came to 9 bases. CDR3 region: CASSPSGDTQYF. CDR3 in DNA: TGTGCCAGCAGTCCATCGGGGGATACGCAGTATTTT.

The chain is built from TRBV9 and TRBJ2-5; D is uncertain. There are 14 residues in the CDR3. Trimming pared 3 bases from V and 5 bases from J, leaving 14 bases between. Germline lookup yields CDR1 SGDLS and CDR2 YYNGEE. CDR3 region: CASSARLVEETQYF. DNA for the CDR3: TGTGCCAGCAGCGCTCGTCTCGTCGAGGAGACCCAGTACTTC.

The chain uses TRBV19 and TRBJ1-5; possibly TRBD1 for D (6 bases). The CDR3 extends over 13 amino acids. CDR1 and CDR2 from the germline V gene are LNHDA and SQIVND (reference sequence). V was clipped by 11 bases and J by 5 bases, with 16 bases between them. The CDR3 reads CASRWGLYQPQHF. The CDR3 DNA is TGTGCCTCAAGATGGGGGCTCTATCAGCCCCAGCATTTT.

The chain joins TRBV5-1 to TRBJ2-2; TRBD1 agrees at 8 bases. There are 15 residues in the CDR3. The germline V gene has CDR1 SGHRS and CDR2 YFSETQ. Trimming cost V 2 bases and J 6 bases; bases outside gene matches: 6. CDR3 in amino acids: CASSFFAGQAGELFF. CDR3 in DNA: TGCGCCAGCAGCTTTTTTGCGGGACAGGCCGGGGAGCTGTTTTTT.

The chain joins TRBV6-2 or TRBV6-3 to TRBJ2-1; 15 nucleotides agree with TRBD2. CDR1 and CDR2 from the germline V gene are MNHEY and SVGEGT. CDR3 length: 16 residues. V lost 0 bases to trimming and J lost 9 bases; unmatched junction nucleotides: 3. This chain's CDR3 is CASSYSGLAGGGEQFF. The CDR3 nucleotides read TGTGCCAGCAGTTACTCGGGACTAGCGGGGGGCGGTGAGCAGTTCTTC.

V usage is TRBV27 and J usage is TRBJ2-7; 9 positions agree with TRBD2. CDR1 is MNHEY, CDR2 SMNVEV, per germline (reference sequence). The trim removed 5 bases at V and 4 bases at J, leaving 12 bases unmatched. This CDR3 has 16 residues. The CDR3 bases are TGTGCCAGCAGTCTAGCAGCGGGGGGCGGGAGGTACGAGCAGTACTTC. Protein: CASSLAAGGGRYEQYF.

The rearrangement joins TRBV18 to TRBJ1-1, with D perhaps TRBD1 (6 bases). This CDR3 is 18 amino acids long. The germline V gene encodes CDR1 KGHSH and CDR2 LQKENI. With 4 bases removed from V and 3 bases from J, the gap between germline ends came to 24 bases. The CDR3 sequence: CASSQQSGGYTFDTEAFF. CDR3 DNA: TGTGCCAGCTCACAACAATCGGGGGGCTATACGTTTGACACTGAAGCTTTCTTT.

The genes are TRBV19 and TRBJ1-6; 9 nucleotides line up with TRBD1. The germline V gene has CDR1 LNHDA and CDR2 SQIVND (reference sequence). The CDR3 totals 15 residues. V shed 6 bases and J 8 bases; nucleotides not matched to a gene: 8. The CDR3 DNA reads TGTGCCAGTAGCCAGACAGGGGGTGCTGATTCACCCCTCCACTTT. Encoded protein: CASSQTGGADSPLHF.

This sequence joins TRBV19 and TRBJ1-3, with D tentatively TRBD1 (6 bases). The germline CDR1 and CDR2 sequences are LNHDA and SQIVND (reference sequence). V was pared by 5 bases and J by 0 bases, with 14 bases between. The CDR3 runs 16 residues. As DNA, the CDR3 is TGTGCCAGTAGTCTGGATGGACAGTTCTCTGGAAACACCATATATTTT. Protein product: CASSLDGQFSGNTIYF.

Comment on this clone: The identical CDR3 is also encoded by other nucleotide sequences in the sample. The CDR3 DNA is TGTGCCAGCAGTTACTCGACGGCAGGGGGGAATGAAAAACTGTTTTTT. It yields the protein CASSYSTAGGNEKLFF. The chain uses TRBV6-5 and TRBJ1-4, with 7 bases that match TRBD1. Germline V CDR1 and CDR2: MNHEY, SVGAGI. The CDR3 is 16 residues long. V lost 0 bases to trimming and J lost 5 bases; unmatched junction nucleotides: 6.

The V gene is TRBV6-6, the J gene TRBJ2-1; the match to TRBD1 covers 7 bases. The CDR3 is 14 amino acids. The V gene's germline CDR1 is MNHNY and CDR2 SVGAGI (reference sequence). The trim removed 7 bases at V and 12 bases at J, leaving 15 bases unmatched. The CDR3 protein is CASTPRQGSFGQFF. The DNA of the CDR3 is TGTGCCAGCACCCCGAGACAGGGATCTTTCGGGCAGTTCTTC.

This chain joins TRBV7-2 and TRBJ2-1, with 14 bases fitting TRBD2. There are 18 residues in the CDR3. V trimming: 5 bases; J trimming: 4 bases; junction bases outside the gene matches: 10. Germline V gene sequence: CDR1 SGHTA, CDR2 FQGNSA. The CDR3 loop reads CASSATPTSGGGYNEQFF. The CDR3 DNA follows: TGTGCCAGCAGCGCCACCCCGACTAGCGGGGGGGGATACAATGAGCAGTTCTTC.

This clone was seen a single time. The chain is built from TRBV27 and TRBJ1-4; D remains ambiguous. V was clipped by 7 bases and J by 0 bases, with 6 bases between them. CDR3 length equals 13 residues. The germline CDR1 and CDR2 sequences are MNHEY and SMNVEV (reference sequence). DNA for the CDR3: TGTGCCAGCATGAGTGCAACTAATGAAAAACTGTTTTTT. Translation gives CASMSATNEKLFF.

The rearrangement joins TRBV6-5 to TRBJ2-2, with TRBD1 as a possible D gene (6 bases). Looked up from germline, CDR1 is MNHEY and CDR2 is SVGAGI. V was cut by 6 bases and J by 4 bases, with 12 bases left in between. This CDR3 comprises 14 residues. The CDR3 loop reads CASRQGLGTGELFF. CDR3 sequence (DNA): TGTGCCAGCAGACAGGGTTTGGGCACCGGGGAGCTGTTTTTT.

The chain's CDR3 is CASSFSTGSEETQYF. The CDR3 DNA follows: TGTGCCAGCAGCTTCTCGACAGGGAGCGAAGAGACCCAGTACTTC. This rearrangement joins TRBV11-2 to TRBJ2-5, with 7 positions matching TRBD1. J lost 3 bases, V lost 3 bases, and 7 bases had no gene match. The germline V gene encodes CDR1 SGHAT and CDR2 FQNNGV. The CDR3 runs 15 residues.

The V and J genes are TRBV15 and TRBJ1-1; D is possibly TRBD1 (6 bases). Germline loops: CDR1 LNHNV, CDR2 YYDKDF (reference sequence). Deletions cut 0 bases from V and 5 bases from J, with 10 bases between. This CDR3 comprises 14 residues. CDR3 in amino acids: CATSRDGTGTEAFF. The DNA of the CDR3 is TGTGCCACCAGCAGAGATGGTACAGGGACTGAAGCTTTCTTT.

This clone was seen repeatedly, ten times or more. CDR3 amino acids: CASIVGGEPGHYEQYF. The CDR3 coding sequence is TGTGCCAGCATCGTGGGTGGGGAGCCCGGTCATTACGAGCAGTACTTC. This chain joins TRBV11-2 and TRBJ2-7; D perhaps matches TRBD2 (5 bases). The CDR3 has 16 residues. Trimming left V 7 bases short and J 4 bases short, with 23 bases between. The germline gives CDR1 SGHAT, CDR2 FQNNGV. The full variable domain, completed using reference TRBV11-2 and TRBJ2-7, is EAGVAQSPRYKIIEKRQSVAFWCNPISGHATLYWYQQILGQGPKLLIQFQNNGVVDDSQLPKDRFSAERLKGVDSTLKIQPAKLEDSAVYLCASIVGGEPGHYEQYFGPGTRLTVT.

This clone was observed a few times. J is TRBJ1-6 and V is TRBV2; 7 bases are a match to TRBD1. CDR1 SNHLY and CDR2 FYNNEI come from the germline V gene. The CDR3 consists of 18 residues. The ends lost 0 bases at V and 3 bases at J; junction bases unmatched: 8. CDR3 protein: CASSEALRGLDYNSPLHF. The CDR3 DNA reads TGTGCCAGCAGTGAAGCGCTGAGGGGGCTGGACTATAATTCACCCCTCCACTTT.

The V and J genes are TRBV27 and TRBJ2-7; 7 bases map to TRBD1. Trimming took 5 bases from V and 2 from J; bases not matched to a gene: 3. This CDR3 has 13 amino acids. CDR1 is MNHEY and CDR2 is SMNVEV in the germline V gene (reference sequence). The CDR3 sequence is CASSTGETYEQYF. CDR3 in DNA: TGTGCCAGCAGTACAGGGGAGACCTACGAGCAGTACTTC.

J is TRBJ1-6 and V is TRBV28; possibly TRBD1 for D (5 bases). The ends were cut back, 7 bases at V and 2 bases at J, with 15 bases in the middle. CDR1 and CDR2 (germline): MDHEN, SYDVKM. This CDR3 is 16 amino acids long. The CDR3 DNA reads as TGTGCCAGCATGGGGGGGGACCTTCCCTATAATTCACCCCTCCACTTT. Translating it yields CASMGGDLPYNSPLHF.